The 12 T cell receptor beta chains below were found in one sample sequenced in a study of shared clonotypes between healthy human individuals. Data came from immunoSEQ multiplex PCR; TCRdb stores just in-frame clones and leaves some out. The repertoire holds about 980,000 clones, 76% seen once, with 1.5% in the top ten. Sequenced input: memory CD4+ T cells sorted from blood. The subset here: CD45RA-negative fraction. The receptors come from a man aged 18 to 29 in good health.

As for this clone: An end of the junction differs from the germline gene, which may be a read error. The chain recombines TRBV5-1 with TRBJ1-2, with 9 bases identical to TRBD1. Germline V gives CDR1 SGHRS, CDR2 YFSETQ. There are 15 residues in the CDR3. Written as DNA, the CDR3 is TGCGCCAGCAGTTTGGTAGGGGACAGGGTGAATGGCTACACCTTC. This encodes CASSLVGDRVNGYTF.

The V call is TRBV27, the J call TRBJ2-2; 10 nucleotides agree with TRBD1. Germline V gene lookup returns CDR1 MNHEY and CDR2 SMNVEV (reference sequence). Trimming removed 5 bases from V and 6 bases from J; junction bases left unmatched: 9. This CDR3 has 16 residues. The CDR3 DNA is TGTGCCAGCAGTCCCTCGGGACAGGGGTGGGCCGGGGAGCTGTTTTTT. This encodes CASSPSGQGWAGELFF.

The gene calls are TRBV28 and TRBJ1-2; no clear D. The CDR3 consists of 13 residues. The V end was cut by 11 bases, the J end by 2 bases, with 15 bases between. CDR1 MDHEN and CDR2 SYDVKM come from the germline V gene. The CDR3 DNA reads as TGTGCCGCCGCGCTCAGGCAAAACTATGGCTACACCTTC. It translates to CAAALRQNYGYTF.

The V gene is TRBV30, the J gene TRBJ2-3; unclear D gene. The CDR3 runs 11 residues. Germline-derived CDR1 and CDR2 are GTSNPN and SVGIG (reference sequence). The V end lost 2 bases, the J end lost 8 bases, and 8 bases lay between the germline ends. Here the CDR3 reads CAWSRSATQYF. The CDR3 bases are TGTGCCTGGAGTCGTTCAGCTACGCAGTATTTT.

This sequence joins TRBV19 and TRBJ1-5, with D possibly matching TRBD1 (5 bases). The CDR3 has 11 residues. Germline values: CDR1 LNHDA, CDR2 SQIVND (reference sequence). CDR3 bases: TGTGCGGCGGGGGGACGGCAGCCCCAGCATTTT. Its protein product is CAAGGRQPQHF.

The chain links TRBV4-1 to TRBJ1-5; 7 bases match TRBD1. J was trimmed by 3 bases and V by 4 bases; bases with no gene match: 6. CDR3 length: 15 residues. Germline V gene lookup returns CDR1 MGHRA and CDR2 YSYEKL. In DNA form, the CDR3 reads TGCGCCAGCAGCCGAGGACAGGTGGACAATCAGCCCCAGCATTTT. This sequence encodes CASSRGQVDNQPQHF.

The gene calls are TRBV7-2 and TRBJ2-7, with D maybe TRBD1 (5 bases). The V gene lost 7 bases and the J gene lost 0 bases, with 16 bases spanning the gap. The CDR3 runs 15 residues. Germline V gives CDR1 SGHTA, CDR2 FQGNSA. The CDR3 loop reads CASTNVGAVSYEQYF. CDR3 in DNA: TGTGCCAGCACTAACGTTGGGGCTGTCTCCTACGAGCAGTACTTC.

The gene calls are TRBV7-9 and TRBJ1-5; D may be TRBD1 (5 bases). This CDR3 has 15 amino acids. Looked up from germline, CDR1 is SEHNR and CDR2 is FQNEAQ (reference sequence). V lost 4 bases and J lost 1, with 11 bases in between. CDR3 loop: CASSSNRISNQPQHF. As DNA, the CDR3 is TGTGCCAGCAGCTCAAACAGGATAAGCAATCAGCCCCAGCATTTT.

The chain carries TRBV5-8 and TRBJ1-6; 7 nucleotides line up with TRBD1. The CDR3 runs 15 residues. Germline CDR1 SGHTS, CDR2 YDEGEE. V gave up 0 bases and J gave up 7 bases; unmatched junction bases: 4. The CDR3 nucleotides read TGTGCCAGCAGCTTGGCGGGACAGCGGAATTCACCCCTCCACTTT. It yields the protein CASSLAGQRNSPLHF.

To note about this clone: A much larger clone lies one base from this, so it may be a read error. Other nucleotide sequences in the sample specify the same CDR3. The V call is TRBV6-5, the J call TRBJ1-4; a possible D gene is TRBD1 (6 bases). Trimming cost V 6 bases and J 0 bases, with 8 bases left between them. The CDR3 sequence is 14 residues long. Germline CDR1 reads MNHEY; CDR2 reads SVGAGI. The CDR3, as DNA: TGTGCCAGCAGCCGGACAGCAACTAATGAAAAACTGTTTTTT. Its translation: CASSRTATNEKLFF.

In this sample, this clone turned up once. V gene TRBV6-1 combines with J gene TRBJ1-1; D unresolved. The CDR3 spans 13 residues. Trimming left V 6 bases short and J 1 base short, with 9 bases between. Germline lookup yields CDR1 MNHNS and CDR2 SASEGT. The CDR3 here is CASSKRGNTEAFF. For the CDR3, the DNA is TGTGCCAGCAGCAAGCGCGGGAACACTGAAGCTTTCTTT.

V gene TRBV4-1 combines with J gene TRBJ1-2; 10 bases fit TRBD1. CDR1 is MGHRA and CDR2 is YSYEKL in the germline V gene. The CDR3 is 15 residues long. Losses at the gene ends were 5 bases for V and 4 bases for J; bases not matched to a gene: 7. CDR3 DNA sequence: TGCGCCAGCAGCATCGGGGACAGGGGTGCCTATGGCTACACCTTC. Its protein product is CASSIGDRGAYGYTF.